What follows describes a single T cell receptor (beta chain). Its antigen is not identified. This sample was included in a study of chemoradiotherapy in HPV16-positive cancers. Produced via immunoSEQ multiplex PCR; TCRdb's table is partial and in-frame only. This sample has roughly 4,000 clones; roughly 80% occur once, and the top ten carry 11%. This CDR3 has 14 amino acids. Germline V CDR1 and CDR2: GTSNPN, SVGIG (reference sequence). The V gene end was trimmed by 3 bases and the J gene end by 4 bases; junction bases not matched to a gene: 8. Samples were taken several times over chemoradiotherapy. Broader study findings: Better recurrence-free survival went with HPV-responsive T-cell expansion in HPV16-positive patients. Non-HPV-specific T cells did not expand in tumors during treatment, whereas candidate HPV-specific clones and E7-related motifs did. HPV-specific T cells were functionally defined from only a couple of HPV16-positive patients.

This TCR came from a human donor with HPV-associated anogenital cancer. The rearrangement uses TRBV30 and TRBJ2-7; 8 positions match TRBD2. This material consisted of tumor tissue, taken from a patient who underwent chemoradiotherapy. CDR3: CAWRESGSGYEQYF. The CDR3 bases are TGTGCCTGGAGAGAAAGCGGGAGCGGATACGAGCAGTACTTC.